Listed here are 8 T cell receptor beta chains from one sample, sequenced in a study of naive and memory T cell subsets. An equimolar mix of two oligonucleotides served as the beta constant-region primer for TRBC1 and TRBC2. TCRdb itself ran the UMI-ligation and nested PCR reads through MiXCR, one entry per CDR3 protein. The repertoire has some 150,000 distinct CDR3 sequences, 15% to 20% of them found once; the top ten carry roughly 0.14%. What was sequenced was naive CD4+ T cells from blood. Every receptor here comes from a human donor in good health.

V and J are TRBV29-1 and TRBJ1-5; no definite D call. With 4 bases removed from V and 4 bases from J, the gap between germline ends came to 11 bases. The CDR3 runs to 13 residues. The germline V gene has CDR1 SQVTM and CDR2 ANQGSEA. The CDR3 DNA is TGCAGCGTTGGGGCCCAGCAAAATCAGCCCCAGCATTTT. This encodes CSVGAQQNQPQHF.

The chain couples TRBV20-1 to TRBJ2-7; D gene uncertain. Between the trimmed V and J ends, which lost 1 base and 0 bases, there was a span of 7 bases. The CDR3 spans 13 residues. Germline CDR1 DFQATT, CDR2 SNEGSKA (reference sequence). Here the CDR3 reads CSARVAASYEQYF. The CDR3 region has the DNA TGCAGTGCTAGAGTGGCTGCCTCCTACGAGCAGTACTTC.

The chain joins TRBV28 to TRBJ1-2; D ambiguous. The CDR3 is made up of 11 amino acids. The V gene's germline CDR1 is MDHEN and CDR2 SYDVKM. Deletions cut 6 bases from V and 5 bases from J, with 7 bases between. The CDR3: CASRQAYGYTF. CDR3 coding DNA: TGTGCCAGCAGGCAGGCATATGGCTACACCTTC.

This clonotype was seen more than once but under ten times. V usage is TRBV12-3 or TRBV12-4 and J usage is TRBJ2-7; D is unclear. Deletions cut 3 bases from V and 0 bases from J, with 12 bases between. The CDR3 loop spans 15 amino acids. CDR3 in DNA: TGTGCCAGCAGTTTGGGCGACCTATACTCCTACGAGCAGTACTTC. Encoded protein: CASSLGDLYSYEQYF.

This chain joins TRBV7-9 and TRBJ2-5; D gene unclear. The CDR3 is made up of 15 amino acids. The ends were cut back, 1 base at V and 1 base at J, with 10 bases in the middle. Germline assignment: CDR1 SEHNR and CDR2 FQNEAQ (reference sequence). This CDR3 reads CASSLGGVPQETQYF. CDR3 nucleotide sequence: TGTGCCAGCAGCTTAGGTGGAGTTCCCCAAGAGACCCAGTACTTC.

V is TRBV30 and J is TRBJ2-1, with a possible D match to TRBD1 (5 bases). Germline CDR1 reads GTSNPN; CDR2 reads SVGIG (reference sequence). This CDR3 has 14 residues. V lost 3 bases to trimming and J lost 10 bases, with 19 bases between them. CDR3 bases: TGTGCCTGGAGCTCAGGACGCAGGTCAGGGGAGCAGTTCTTC. This sequence encodes CAWSSGRRSGEQFF.

The V gene is TRBV5-1, the J gene TRBJ2-5, with D possibly matching TRBD2 (5 bases). This CDR3 contains 13 residues. V was cut by 5 bases and J by 3 bases, with 11 bases left in between. Germline V gene sequence: CDR1 SGHRS, CDR2 YFSETQ. CDR3 coding DNA: TGCGCCAGCAGTGCCCCAGCGGAAGAGACCCAGTACTTC. This gives the protein CASSAPAEETQYF. The full variable domain, completed using reference TRBV5-1 and TRBJ2-5, is KAGVTQTPRYLIKTRGQQVTLSCSPISGHRSVSWYQQTPGQGLQFLFEYFSETQRNKGNFPGRFSGRQFSNSRSEMNVSTLELGDSALYLCASSAPAEETQYFGPGTRLLVL.

In this sample, this clonotype turned up once. This sequence joins TRBV5-1 and TRBJ2-5; D is uncertain. CDR3 length: 13 amino acids. CDR1 and CDR2 from the germline V gene are SGHRS and YFSETQ. Trimming took 0 bases from V and 4 from J, leaving 7 bases between them. The CDR3 loop is CASSLGVGETQYF. The CDR3 coding sequence is TGCGCCAGCAGCTTGGGAGTGGGAGAGACCCAGTACTTC.